Shown below are 30 T cell receptor beta chains from a single sample sequenced in a study of patients and donors after allogeneic stem cell transplantation. Via MiXCR, TCRdb re-called the RT-PCR reads, giving one row per CDR3 protein. The sample has about a million distinct CDR3 sequences, approximately 18% seen once. Sample: blood, either unsorted or a sorted T cell fraction (not recorded which). These receptor sequences come from a human donor who was either an allogeneic HSCT recipient or a stem cell or donor lymphocyte infusion donor (not recorded which). It is not recorded whose cells these are; they may come from a transplant donor.

This sequence joins TRBV2 and TRBJ2-7, with 11 bases that match TRBD2. Trimming cost V 3 bases and J 2 bases; bases outside gene matches: 6. Germline values: CDR1 SNHLY, CDR2 FYNNEI. The CDR3 runs 16 residues. The CDR3 coding sequence is TGTGCCAGCAGTGACGCCCTAGCGGGGGGCCCCTACGAGCAGTACTTC. It translates to CASSDALAGGPYEQYF.

At least ten counts were recorded for this clonotype. This rearrangement joins TRBV29-1 to TRBJ2-7, with TRBD2 as a possible D gene (5 bases). CDR3 size: 12 residues. Between the trimmed V and J ends, which lost 5 bases and 1 base, there was a span of 9 bases. Germline V gives CDR1 SQVTM, CDR2 ANQGSEA. The CDR3 coding sequence is TGCAGCGTTCGTAGCGTATCCTACGAGCAGTACTTC. Translation gives CSVRSVSYEQYF.

V is TRBV5-6 and J is TRBJ2-7; no clear D. The CDR3 runs 15 residues. Trimming removed 0 bases at V and 0 bases at J, with 10 bases between. Looked up from germline, CDR1 is SGHDT and CDR2 is YYEEEE. The CDR3 nucleotides read TGTGCCAGCAGCTTGGCCCCGGGCAGCTCCTACGAGCAGTACTTC. It translates to CASSLAPGSSYEQYF. The entire variable domain, with the rest obtained from reference TRBV5-6 and TRBJ2-7, is as follows: DAGVTQSPTHLIKTRGQQVTLRCSPKSGHDTVSWYQQALGQGPQFIFQYYEEEERQRGNFPDRFSGHQFPNYSSELNVNALLLGDSALYLCASSLAPGSSYEQYFGPGTRLTVT.

The table lists this clonotype with many counts. The chain carries TRBV12-3 or TRBV12-4 and TRBJ1-1, with D possibly being TRBD1 (5 bases). The CDR3 is 14 residues long. V was cut by 9 bases and J by 1 base, with 15 bases left in between. The CDR3 loop reads CASQMQGTNTEAFF. CDR3 bases: TGTGCCAGTCAGATGCAGGGAACGAACACTGAAGCTTTCTTT.

This rearrangement joins TRBV27 to TRBJ2-2; D is possibly TRBD1 (5 bases). Germline values: CDR1 MNHEY, CDR2 SMNVEV (reference sequence). The CDR3 length is 15 residues. Deletions cut 3 bases from V and 1 base from J, with 9 bases between. For the CDR3, the DNA is TGTGCCAGCAGTTTGGTAGGGGTGAACACCGGGGAGCTGTTTTTT. Translating gives CASSLVGVNTGELFF.

This clonotype showed up just a few times. V usage is TRBV20-1 and J usage is TRBJ1-1; the D gene is possibly TRBD1 (6 bases). Trimming left V 6 bases short and J 3 bases short, with 14 bases between. The CDR3 length is 13 residues. Germline CDR1 reads DFQATT; CDR2 reads SNEGSKA (reference sequence). CDR3 sequence reads: CSAQGREDTEAFF. CDR3 sequence (DNA): TGCAGTGCCCAGGGGCGAGAGGACACTGAAGCTTTCTTT.

This clonotype was observed a few times. V gene TRBV12-3 or TRBV12-4 combines with J gene TRBJ2-2, with 10 bases lining up with TRBD2. V shed 6 bases, J shed 4 bases, and the junction held 8 bases outside the gene matches. The CDR3 spans 16 residues. CDR3: CASSPTSGKGTGELFF. As DNA, the CDR3 is TGTGCCAGCAGCCCCACTAGCGGGAAGGGCACCGGGGAGCTGTTTTTT.

This clonotype showed up just a few times. The chain employs TRBV19 and TRBJ1-1, with D perhaps TRBD1 (6 bases). From germline, CDR1 is LNHDA and CDR2 SQIVND (reference sequence). This CDR3 comprises 14 residues. Trimming shortened V by 3 bases and J by 1 base, and 9 bases separated the two germline ends. CDR3 amino acids: CASSMTGWNTEAFF. CDR3 DNA sequence: TGTGCCAGTAGTATGACAGGATGGAACACTGAAGCTTTCTTT. The whole variable domain, filled in from reference TRBV19 and TRBJ1-1, reads DGGITQSPKYLFRKEGQNVTLSCEQNLNHDAMYWYRQDPGQGLRLIYYSQIVNDFQKGDIAEGYSVSREKKESFPLTVTSAQKNPTAFYLCASSMTGWNTEAFFGQGTRLTVV.

Ten or more counts support this clonotype. This chain joins TRBV29-1 and TRBJ2-5; D unresolved. The CDR3 runs to 12 residues. Germline values: CDR1 SQVTM, CDR2 ANQGSEA. Between the trimmed V and J ends, which lost 3 bases and 5 bases, there was a span of 10 bases. The CDR3 bases are TGCAGCGTTGATCCCATAGGGGAGACCCAGTACTTC. As protein: CSVDPIGETQYF.

V and J are TRBV20-1 and TRBJ2-1, with D uncertain. The V gene lost 0 bases and the J gene lost 4 bases, with 7 bases spanning the gap. The germline gives CDR1 DFQATT, CDR2 SNEGSKA (reference sequence). The CDR3 consists of 13 residues. The CDR3 DNA sequence: TGCAGTGCTAGAGATTATGTTTACAATGAGCAGTTCTTC. Its protein product is CSARDYVYNEQFF.

In this sample, this clonotype turned up a few times. The chain is built from TRBV20-1 and TRBJ2-1; TRBD2 matches 13 bases. In germline, CDR1 is DFQATT, CDR2 SNEGSKA (reference sequence). Trimming cost V 6 bases and J 8 bases; bases outside gene matches: 13. The CDR3 is made up of 16 amino acids. CDR3 coding DNA: TGCAGTGCCCCCCAGACTAGCGGGAGGATCTGGGATGAGCAGTTCTTC. This gives the protein CSAPQTSGRIWDEQFF.

This clonotype occurred many times. The chain combines TRBV25-1 with TRBJ1-6; 7 positions agree with TRBD1. This CDR3 is built from 17 residues. V lost 4 bases and J lost 1; bases outside the gene matches: 7. CDR1 and CDR2 from the germline V gene are MGHDK and SYGVNS. The CDR3 sequence: CASSAFRGRSYNSPLHF. In DNA, the CDR3 is TGTGCCAGCAGTGCCTTCAGGGGGAGATCCTATAATTCACCCCTCCACTTT.

This clonotype was seen only once. The chain recombines TRBV2 with TRBJ2-5; weak D call: TRBD2 (5 bases). The CDR3 length is 17 residues. The V end lost 6 bases, the J end lost 2 bases, and 22 bases lay between the germline ends. Looked up from germline, CDR1 is SNHLY and CDR2 is FYNNEI. The CDR3 region is CASRASAIRRDQETQYF. CDR3 sequence (DNA): TGTGCCAGCAGGGCTTCCGCCATTCGCCGGGATCAAGAGACCCAGTACTTC.

This chain connects TRBV20-1 to TRBJ2-2; 9 nucleotides line up with TRBD2. The CDR3 has 15 amino acids. The V gene's germline CDR1 is DFQATT and CDR2 SNEGSKA (reference sequence). With V trimmed by 5 bases and J by 0 bases, 4 bases remained unmatched. CDR3 in DNA: TGCAGTGCTCCCCGCGGGGGGGCGAACACCGGGGAGCTGTTTTTT. This encodes CSAPRGGANTGELFF.

The chain joins TRBV7-9 to TRBJ2-7; D is uncertain. Trimming pared 2 bases from V and 7 bases from J, leaving 18 bases between. There are 15 residues in the CDR3. Germline CDR1 SEHNR, CDR2 FQNEAQ (reference sequence). Written as DNA, the CDR3 is TGTGCCAGCAGCTTATGGACCACGAGCATTGGGGAGCAGTACTTC. This encodes CASSLWTTSIGEQYF. The complete variable domain, with remaining parts taken from reference TRBV7-9 and TRBJ2-7, reads DTGVSQNPRHKITKRGQNVTFRCDPISEHNRLYWYRQTLGQGPEFLTYFQNEAQLEKSRLLSDRFSAERPKGSFSTLEIQRTEQGDSAMYLCASSLWTTSIGEQYFGPGTRLTVT.

This clonotype was seen a few times. The gene calls are TRBV28 and TRBJ1-1; a possible D gene is TRBD1 (5 bases). This CDR3 is built from 14 residues. CDR1 is MDHEN and CDR2 is SYDVKM in the germline V gene. Trimming took 2 bases from V and 5 from J, leaving 12 bases between them. CDR3 nucleotides: TGTGCCAGCAGTTTAAAAGGGGTAAGGACTGAAGCTTTCTTT. Its protein product is CASSLKGVRTEAFF.

The V and J genes are TRBV9 and TRBJ2-6; TRBD1 matches at 8 bases. The V gene end was trimmed by 4 bases and the J gene end by 10 bases; junction bases not matched to a gene: 7. Germline CDR1 reads SGDLS; CDR2 reads YYNGEE. This CDR3 is 14 amino acids long. CDR3 DNA: TGTGCCAGCAGCCCCGACAGGGGTCGAAACGTCCTGACTTTC. Its translation is CASSPDRGRNVLTF.

The chain recombines TRBV15 with TRBJ1-2; D gene unclear. The CDR3 runs 15 residues. V was shortened by 0 bases and J by 8 bases, with 16 bases between the two germline ends. The germline V gene encodes CDR1 LNHNV and CDR2 YYDKDF (reference sequence). The CDR3 region has the DNA TGTGCCACCAGCAGAGATGCGAATCTCTATGCGGGCTACACCTTC. Residues: CATSRDANLYAGYTF. Drawing the rest from reference TRBV15 and TRBJ1-2, the complete variable domain is DAMVIQNPRYQVTQFGKPVTLSCSQTLNHNVMYWYQQKSSQAPKLLFHYYDKDFNNEADTPDNFQSRRPNTSFCFLDIRSPGLGDTAMYLCATSRDANLYAGYTFGSGTRLTVV.

The CDR3, as DNA: TGTGCCAGCAGCTTGTCAGGGGAATCCAACTATGGCTACACCTTC. This translates into CASSLSGESNYGYTF. V is TRBV5-6 and J is TRBJ1-2; a possible D gene is TRBD1 (6 bases). The V and J ends lost 1 base and 2 bases respectively, with 12 bases between them. Germline V gene data show CDR1 as SGHDT and CDR2 as YYEEEE. This CDR3 spans 15 amino acids.

This clonotype showed up just a few times. V and J are TRBV20-1 and TRBJ2-3; D call uncertain. CDR3 length: 15 residues. Trimming removed 5 bases from V and 4 bases from J, with 19 bases in between. Germline V gene sequence: CDR1 DFQATT, CDR2 SNEGSKA (reference sequence). CDR3 DNA sequence: TGCAGTGCTCCCCCCCCGGCTAACCCTCCAGATACGCAGTATTTT. Protein: CSAPPPANPPDTQYF.

The rearrangement links TRBV12-3 or TRBV12-4 to TRBJ2-7, with D perhaps matching TRBD1 (5 bases). V was trimmed by 3 bases and J by 4 bases, leaving 10 bases between them. CDR3 length: 13 amino acids. The CDR3 loop is CASSFRQRYEQYF. The CDR3 DNA follows: TGTGCCAGCAGTTTCAGACAGCGTTACGAGCAGTACTTC.

The chain links TRBV15 to TRBJ2-1; D is undetermined. This CDR3 is built from 15 residues. Trimming removed 1 base from V and 4 bases from J, with 11 bases in between. Germline-derived CDR1 and CDR2 are LNHNV and YYDKDF (reference sequence). For the CDR3, the DNA is TGTGCCACCAGCAGAGGCTCGCTTGGGTACAATGAGCAGTTCTTC. Residues: CATSRGSLGYNEQFF.

This CDR3 is CASSEGDRENQPQHF. For the CDR3, the DNA is TGTGCCAGCAGTGAGGGTGACAGGGAAAATCAGCCCCAGCATTTT. J is TRBJ1-5 and V is TRBV6-1; 7 bases are a match to TRBD1. The CDR3 runs to 15 residues. CDR1 is MNHNS, CDR2 SASEGT, per germline. Trimming took 3 bases from V and 4 from J; bases not matched to a gene: 6.

This chain links TRBV5-1 with TRBJ2-2; 7 nucleotides align to TRBD2. This CDR3 comprises 15 residues. V shed 6 bases, J shed 5 bases, and the junction held 10 bases outside the gene matches. Germline CDR1 SGHRS, CDR2 YFSETQ. CDR3 protein: CASTSGAKVTGELFF. In DNA form, the CDR3 reads TGCGCCAGCACCAGCGGGGCCAAGGTAACCGGGGAGCTGTTTTTT.

This clonotype was counted a few times. CDR3 in amino acids: CASSLDGRNEQFF. CDR3 sequence (DNA): TGTGCCAGCAGCTTAGATGGGAGGAATGAGCAGTTCTTC. The chain joins TRBV7-9 to TRBJ2-1; a weak D match, TRBD2 (6 bases). There are 13 residues in the CDR3. The V end lost 1 base, the J end lost 7 bases, and 8 bases lay between the germline ends. CDR1 and CDR2 from the germline V gene are SEHNR and FQNEAQ (reference sequence). Looking up the rest from reference TRBV7-9 and TRBJ2-1 gives the full variable domain: DTGVSQNPRHKITKRGQNVTFRCDPISEHNRLYWYRQTLGQGPEFLTYFQNEAQLEKSRLLSDRFSAERPKGSFSTLEIQRTEQGDSAMYLCASSLDGRNEQFFGPGTRLTVL.

The V call is TRBV15, the J call TRBJ1-5; D is ambiguous. Trimming stripped 5 bases from V and 6 bases from J, with 20 bases between. Looked up from germline, CDR1 is LNHNV and CDR2 is YYDKDF (reference sequence). The CDR3 has 16 amino acids. This CDR3 is CATSGSQTAKSQPQHF. The CDR3 DNA follows: TGTGCCACCAGCGGGTCCCAAACAGCGAAAAGTCAGCCCCAGCATTTT.

In this sample, this clonotype turned up a few times. The genes are TRBV5-1 and TRBJ1-2; D is ambiguous. Germline CDR1 SGHRS, CDR2 YFSETQ. Trimming left V 3 bases short and J 4 bases short, with 16 bases between. This CDR3 is built from 15 residues. CDR3 bases: TGCGCCAGCAGCTCGGGCCTGCAGAACGGCTATGGCTACACCTTC. It specifies CASSSGLQNGYGYTF.

This clonotype was seen more than once but under ten times. V and J are TRBV5-1 and TRBJ2-3; 8 bases map to TRBD2. Trimming at V came to 7 bases and at J to 1 base, leaving 17 bases not matched to a gene. This CDR3 comprises 18 residues. Germline V gene sequence: CDR1 SGHRS, CDR2 YFSETQ. CDR3 nucleotides: TGCGCCAGCGCGGCGGGATTTGCGGGAGGATTGGGCACAGATACGCAGTATTTT. This sequence encodes CASAAGFAGGLGTDTQYF. Using reference TRBV5-1 and TRBJ2-3 for the parts outside the CDR3, the full variable domain is KAGVTQTPRYLIKTRGQQVTLSCSPISGHRSVSWYQQTPGQGLQFLFEYFSETQRNKGNFPGRFSGRQFSNSRSEMNVSTLELGDSALYLCASAAGFAGGLGTDTQYFGPGTRLTVL.

The chain combines TRBV25-1 with TRBJ1-2; TRBD1 matches at 9 bases. Losses at the gene ends were 4 bases for V and 8 bases for J; bases not matched to a gene: 11. Germline V gene lookup returns CDR1 MGHDK and CDR2 SYGVNS. This CDR3 has 15 amino acids. CDR3 loop: CASSGQGVRSLGYTF. CDR3 sequence (DNA): TGTGCCAGCAGTGGACAGGGGGTCCGGTCCCTAGGCTACACCTTC.

This clonotype showed up just a few times. The chain has TRBV7-9 and TRBJ2-1, with 13 bases lining up with TRBD2. Losses at the gene ends were 5 bases for V and 8 bases for J; bases not matched to a gene: 12. Germline V gene sequence: CDR1 SEHNR, CDR2 FQNEAQ (reference sequence). This CDR3 spans 17 amino acids. The CDR3 nucleotides are TGTGCCAGCAGCCCTGGCGGACTAGCGGGAGTTAGGCATGAGCAGTTCTTC. This codes for CASSPGGLAGVRHEQFF.